This T cell receptor beta chain was sequenced for a study of human T cells and chemical hapten exposure. This clonotype was observed many times. The antigen remains unidentified. Study outcomes and limitations: Patch test score rose with PT1 expanded TCRs, significant at 8, 16, 32, not 4.

This sample's time point: pre-sensitization, week 0. The treatment here: therapeutic diphenylcyclopropenone sensitization with weekly scalp DPC. From the RACE reads, TCRdb called clonotypes with MiXCR, one entry per CDR3 protein. The table shows approximately 370,000 distinct CDR3 sequences, with over 5% occurring only once. The clonotype was recovered from a woman between 18 and 29 years old with alopecia areata. Some clones in this sample may be carry-over from other donors' samples. The sequencing used whole blood, collected in connection with sensitization to the hapten diphenylcyclopropenone (DPC).

CDR3 sequence reads: CASSYSLTKGTEAFF. The CDR3 bases are TGTGCCAGCAGTTACTCCCTTACTAAGGGAACTGAAGCTTTCTTT. The chain carries TRBV6-5 and TRBJ1-1; D call uncertain. CDR1 is MNHEY, CDR2 SVGAGI, per germline. The CDR3 consists of 15 residues. The ends were cut back, 0 bases at V and 5 bases at J, with 13 bases in the middle.